This TCR beta chain was sequenced in a study of shared clonotypes between healthy human individuals. Whole-study context: The study enrolled a couple of women and a few men aged 18 to 49.

This clone was seen just once. Its antigen is still unknown. TCRdb's table, derived via immunoSEQ multiplex PCR, lists solely in-frame clones and lacks some. The sample contains more than 2 million clones, 93% of which appear only once. The naive CD8 population came from CD45RO-negative cells selected for CCR7, without terminally differentiated effector memory CD45RA+ cells. None of the donors, who were healthy HIV-negative adults, had recently had acute infections or vaccinations. Whole-study results and caveats: In general, naive subsets displayed greater estimated richness than memory subsets did. It was anticipated that sequencing depth would influence how many clonotypes donors shared.

The CDR3 is 16 residues long. V was shortened by 0 bases and J by 7 bases, with 15 bases between the two germline ends. The V gene's germline CDR1 is SGHAT and CDR2 FQNNGV. The chain uses TRBV11-2 and TRBJ1-4; D not resolved. The TCR was taken from a man aged 18 to 29 in good health. Some clones in this sample may be carry-over from other donors' samples. The sample consisted of naive CD8+ T cells from PBMCs. The CDR3 protein is CASSLDEVTVSEKLFF. The CDR3 nucleotides are TGTGCCAGCAGCTTAGATGAAGTTACCGTCAGTGAAAAACTGTTTTTT.